The entry that follows covers one T cell receptor (beta chain) sequence. Study processing details: Reference gene primers were amplified, and this amplification served to estimate nucleated cell counts. Only in-frame clones appear in the TCRdb table, and some are missing; sequencing was by immunoSEQ multiplex PCR. V, J and clone size reflect that table, while D and trimming were determined from the DNA. The repertoire holds 150,000 to 200,000 clones, with approximately 84% as singletons. The V end was cut by 2 bases, the J end by 1 base, with 8 bases between. CDR1 and CDR2 from the germline V gene are MDHEN and SYDVKM. The CDR3 contains 14 residues. The data originate from a study of blood T cell repertoires in COVID-19. Across the study: The United States, Italy and Spain were the sources of the acute and convalescent COVID-19 samples. Sources were T cells, B-cell-depleted T cells, or PBMCs; the material itself was cDNA or gDNA.

The TCR sequence derives from a man aged 40-50 years who had recovered from COVID-19. Sample: peripheral blood. V gene TRBV28 combines with J gene TRBJ1-1, with D maybe TRBD1 (6 bases). This chain's CDR3 is CASSLRQENTEAFF. The CDR3 nucleotides read TGTGCCAGCAGTTTACGACAGGAGAACACTGAAGCTTTCTTT.